The source of this T cell receptor beta chain is a study of CXCR3-negative and CXCR3-positive naive CD8 T cells. Overall study results and limits: The authors found comparable surface CD5 between naive subsets and inferred TCR strength from TRB CDR3 properties. CXCR3-negative naive cells had less hydrophobic TRB CDR3s than did CXCR3-positive naive cells. After cryopreservation, CXCR3 expression dropped partially; most assays used fresh PBMCs. Each naive subset displayed comparably high diversity, whereas memory CD8+ cells displayed much lower diversity.

Comment on this clonotype: Its antigen is not identified.

UMI-labeled 5' RACE TRB cDNA libraries were prepared from the cells. TCRdb re-called the 5' RACE reads; every CDR3 protein appears as one record, without DNA. The data include about 92,000 distinct CDR3 sequences; the top ten clones carry roughly 0.89%. The CDR3 contains 14 residues. In germline, CDR1 is SGDLS, CDR2 YYNGEE. The chain joins TRBV9 to TRBJ2-7; TCRdb's D call, TRBD2, is unchecked because there is no DNA. Sequenced material: naive CXCR3+ CD8+ T cells from blood. Subset of the sample: CD45RO-CCR7+CD27+CD95- naive CD8+ T cells expressing CXCR3 (TNR3+). This sequence originates from a human donor in good health. Some clones in this sample may be carry-over from other donors' samples. The CDR3 sequence is CASSVGLASYEQYF.